The text below deals with one TCR beta chain. Its antigen is not known. Only in-frame clones appear in the TCRdb table, and some are missing; sequencing was by immunoSEQ multiplex PCR. This table holds more than 2 million clones, roughly 96% found once. The CDR3 totals 17 residues. V gave up 1 base and J gave up 0 bases, with 13 bases separating them. CDR1 is SGDLS and CDR2 is YYNGEE in the germline V gene. Naive CD45RA+ and memory CD45RA-negative subsets were split from CD4+ cells. The data are from a study of shared clonotypes between healthy human individuals. Study information: A donor's plate count was three for CD4 naive and three for CD4 memory; CD8 naive had two and CD8 memory one.

Overall study results and limits: Limited genetic and exposure-history diversity came from having few donors. Shared clonotypes: about 4.6% naive CD4, about 3.5% naive CD8, about 2.4% memory CD4, approximately 0.41% memory CD8.

The chain employs TRBV9 and TRBJ2-2; tentatively, D is TRBD1 (6 bases). Sequenced: naive CD4+ T cells sorted from blood. Regarding subset: CD45RA+ positively selected. This TCR derives from a man younger than 35 in good health. The CDR3 DNA reads as TGTGCCAGCAGCGTAACTTCAGGGGTAGCGAACACCGGGGAGCTGTTTTTT. Protein: CASSVTSGVANTGELFF.